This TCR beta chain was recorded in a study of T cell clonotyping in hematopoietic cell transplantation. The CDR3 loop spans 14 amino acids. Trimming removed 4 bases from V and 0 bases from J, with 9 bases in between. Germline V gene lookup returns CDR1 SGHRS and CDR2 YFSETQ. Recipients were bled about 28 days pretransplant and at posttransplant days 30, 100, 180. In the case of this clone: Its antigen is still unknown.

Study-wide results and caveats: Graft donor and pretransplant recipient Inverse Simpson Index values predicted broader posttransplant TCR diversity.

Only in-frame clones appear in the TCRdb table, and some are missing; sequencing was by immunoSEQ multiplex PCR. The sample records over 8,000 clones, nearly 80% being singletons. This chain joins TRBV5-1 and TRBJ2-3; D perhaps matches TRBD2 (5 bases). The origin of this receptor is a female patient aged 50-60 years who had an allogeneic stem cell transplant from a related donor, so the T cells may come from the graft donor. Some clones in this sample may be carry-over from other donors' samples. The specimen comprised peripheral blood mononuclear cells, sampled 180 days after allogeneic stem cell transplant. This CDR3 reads CASSNRESTDTQYF. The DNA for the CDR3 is TGCGCCAGCAGCAACCGGGAAAGCACAGATACGCAGTATTTT.